The clone carrying this T cell receptor (beta chain) has just one count. Other DNA sequences within the sample encode an identical CDR3. The record originates from a study of shared clonotypes between healthy human individuals. In germline, CDR1 is SNHLY, CDR2 FYNNEI. This CDR3 is 13 amino acids long. V was clipped by 4 bases and J by 1 base, with 4 bases between them. Healthy and HIV-negative, the adult donors had no recent acute infections or vaccinations. The data were produced by immunoSEQ multiplex PCR, yet TCRdb's version contains in-frame clones alone and is incomplete. The sample includes fewer than 550,000 clones, 60% to 80% of them seen just once.

This sequence originates from a woman in her thirties or forties in good health. Some clones in this sample may be carry-over from other donors' samples. The chain employs TRBV2 and TRBJ2-2; D gene uncertain. The sample consisted of PBMCs. The CDR3 spells CASSAVNTGELFF. Here the CDR3 DNA reads TGTGCCAGCAGTGCGGTGAACACCGGGGAGCTGTTTTTT. Full variable domain (missing parts from reference TRBV2 and TRBJ2-2): EPEVTQTPSHQVTQMGQEVILRCVPISNHLYFYWYRQILGQKVEFLVSFYNNEISEKSEIFDDQFSVERPDGSNFTLKIRSTKLEDSAMYFCASSAVNTGELFFGEGSRLTVL.